The sample holds a few counts of the clone carrying this TCR beta chain. What it binds is unknown. These data belong to a study of cytomegalovirus exposure and HLA in healthy donors. Whole-study results and caveats: Subsequent analysis found a tendency for first-cohort TCR clusters to co-occur within the 120 or so validation repertoires.

This CDR3 comprises 15 residues. The V and J ends lost 1 base and 1 base, in that order; junction bases with no gene match: 1. Per the germline V gene, CDR1 is SGHTA and CDR2 is FQGNSA. Produced via immunoSEQ multiplex PCR; TCRdb's table is partial and in-frame only. Among 330,000 or so clones listed, more than 80% were seen once. This TCR was sampled from a woman aged 18 to 35 in good health and CMV-seronegative. The sequencing sample was made of PBMCs. This chain connects TRBV7-2 to TRBJ2-5, with 9 nucleotides matching TRBD2. The CDR3 sequence: CASSLVAGAQETQYF. The CDR3 DNA reads TGTGCCAGCAGCTTAGTAGCGGGAGCCCAAGAGACCCAGTACTTC.